One and the same sample provided the 5 T cell receptor beta chains below, sequenced in a study of sequential checkpoint blockade in melanoma (dated by TCRdb to between 2018 and 2021). Libraries were constructed by the immunoSEQ multiplex PCR assay. This is the immuneACCESS table as TCRdb keeps it, with only in-frame sequences that have V and J called. A part of the clones is gone; compared with another copy, unresolved V genes explain less than half, and the rest is unexplained. Recorded for this sample are 3,000 to 4,000 clones; 20% to 25% of them occurred a single time. 16% of the sample rests with the top ten. This specimen's treatment or condition label, interpreted: randomized to nivolumab then ipilimumab (arm A) or the reverse (arm B). The sample in question was tumor tissue (inferred from file names), obtained from a patient given nivolumab and ipilimumab in sequence. The receptors were sampled from a human donor with melanoma.

The gene calls are TRBV5-1 and TRBJ1-3, with 8 bases that match TRBD1. Unmatched junction bases numbered 6, after V lost 4 bases and J lost 0 bases. The CDR3 is made up of 16 amino acids. The germline CDR1 and CDR2 sequences are SGHRS and YFSETQ. The CDR3, as DNA: TGCGCCAGCAGCGGACGGACAGGGCCCTCTGGAAACACCATATATTTT. This codes for CASSGRTGPSGNTIYF.

The chain links TRBV18 to TRBJ1-1, with 11 bases matching TRBD1. Unmatched junction bases numbered 2, after V lost 0 bases and J lost 5 bases. The length of the CDR3 is 15 residues. Germline V lookup: CDR1 KGHSH, CDR2 LQKENI. CDR3 sequence reads: CASSPPGTGGTEAFF. The CDR3 DNA sequence: TGTGCCAGCTCACCACCCGGGACAGGGGGGACTGAAGCTTTCTTT.

This rearrangement joins TRBV6-8 to TRBJ1-1; D is unresolved. The CDR3 runs 13 residues. The V end was cut by 4 bases, the J end by 3 bases, with 9 bases between. Germline lookup yields CDR1 MNHGY and CDR2 SAAAGT. CDR3 nucleotides: TGTGCCAGCAGTTCCTACAGAGACACTGAAGCTTTCTTT. Its translation is CASSSYRDTEAFF.

The rearrangement uses TRBV19 and TRBJ2-4; 7 nucleotides match TRBD1. After removal of 6 bases from V and 0 bases from J, the junction contained 8 bases not matched to a gene. Germline V lookup: CDR1 LNHDA, CDR2 SQIVND (reference sequence). CDR3 length: 16 residues. This CDR3 reads CASSTGTALAKNIQYF. The DNA for the CDR3 is TGTGCCAGTAGCACCGGGACAGCACTAGCCAAAAACATTCAGTACTTC.

This clone is medium-sized by share. The chain links TRBV6-8 to TRBJ1-1; D gene uncertain. The CDR3 has 15 residues. Trimming shortened V by 0 bases and J by 1 base, and 9 bases separated the two germline ends. CDR1 MNHGY and CDR2 SAAAGT come from the germline V gene. The CDR3 DNA follows: TGTGCCAGCAGTTACTCGTTTTACGGGAACACTGAAGCTTTCTTT. This encodes CASSYSFYGNTEAFF.